The entry that follows covers one T cell receptor beta chain sequence. What it binds is unknown. The record originates from a study of cytomegalovirus exposure and HLA in healthy donors. The CDR3 covers 13 residues. Germline values: CDR1 MDHEN, CDR2 SYDVKM. V lost 6 bases and J 2 bases, leaving 11 bases between the germline ends. Vbeta (60) and Jbeta (13) primers were used in the PCR. Clones were read by immunoSEQ multiplex PCR, and TCRdb kept only the in-frame ones, dropping some. The data contain under 200,000 clones, roughly 80% of them singletons. Study outcomes and limitations: Accounts indicate the classifier identified cytomegalovirus status with strong specificity and sensitivity.

The source material was PBMCs. The chain recombines TRBV28 with TRBJ2-7; D is possibly TRBD2 (5 bases). This sequence originates from a woman aged 40 to 50 in good health and CMV-seronegative. As DNA, the CDR3 is TGTGCCAGCAGGGAATCGGGGACCTACGAGCAGTACTTC. Encoded protein: CASRESGTYEQYF.